The rows below give T cell receptor beta chains drawn from one sample of a study of naive and memory T cell subsets. Each CDR3 protein gets one entry after TCRdb re-called the UMI-ligation and nested PCR reads with MiXCR. The profile covers about 160,000 distinct CDR3 sequences, with over 20% appearing a single time and approximately 0.1% taken by the ten largest. The sequencing input was naive CD4+ T cells from blood. The receptor set was obtained from a human donor in good health. CDR3s include the opening cysteine and the closing phenylalanine or tryptophan. D genes are given only for firm matches. Rows give clone size only sometimes, using once, few, many, or a class for an expanded clone.

j_gene	d_gene	v_gene	abundance	CDR3nt	CDR3aa
TRBJ2-1	.	TRBV6-1	few	TGTGCCAGCAGGGGACGGCTGAACAATGAGCAGTTCTTC	CASRGRLNNEQFF
TRBJ2-7	TRBD2	TRBV6-6	few	TGTGCCAGCAGTCCCGGACTAGTCAGCTCCTACGAGCAGTACTTC	CASSPGLVSSYEQYF
TRBJ2-1	.	TRBV7-7	.	TGTGCTAGCAGCTTAGTACAGGGTAGAGGTGAGCAGTTCTTC	CASSLVQGRGEQFF
TRBJ1-3	TRBD1	TRBV11-3	.	TGTGCCAGCAGCTTAATCTCCGGGACAGGGGCTGGAAACACCATATATTTT	CASSLISGTGAGNTIYF
TRBJ1-5	TRBD1	TRBV7-9	.	TGTGCCAGCAGCTTGGGACCAAGACAGGGGAATCAGCCCCAGCATTTT	CASSLGPRQGNQPQHF
TRBJ2-2	TRBD2	TRBV20-1	.	TGCAGTGCTAGAGATCTTCCTAGCGGGAATTCCGGGGAGCTGTTTTTT	CSARDLPSGNSGELFF
TRBJ2-1	TRBD2	TRBV19	many	TGTGCCAGTAGGGTAACTAGCGGCCCCTCCTACAATGAGCAGTTCTTC	CASRVTSGPSYNEQFF
TRBJ2-1	.	TRBV11-2	few	TGTGCCAGCAGCTTAAGATCCCCGCAAGTTGAGCAGTTCTTC	CASSLRSPQVEQFF
TRBJ1-1	.	TRBV9	few	TGTGCCAGCAGCGTACCCCCGCAGGGAAGTGAAGCTTTCTTT	CASSVPPQGSEAFF
TRBJ2-6	.	TRBV27	many	TGTGCCAGCAGGCTCAATTCTGGGGCCAACGTCCTGACTTTC	CASRLNSGANVLTF
TRBJ2-1	TRBD2	TRBV6-7	.	TGTGCCAGCAGTTACTCGACGGCTAGCGGGAGTAAGAGTAATGAGCAGTTCTTC	CASSYSTASGSKSNEQFF
TRBJ2-7	.	TRBV7-2	few	TGTGCCAGCAGCTATTGGACTGGTCGTTGGCGGGCAACATCCTACGAGCAGTACTTC	CASSYWTGRWRATSYEQYF
TRBJ2-1	TRBD2	TRBV28	.	TGTGCCAGCAGTTTCCTCCTAGCGGGAGCCTACAATGAGCAGTTCTTC	CASSFLLAGAYNEQFF
TRBJ2-4	.	TRBV6-5	few	TGTGCCAGCAGTCCTGACCTAGCCAAAAACATTCAGTACTTC	CASSPDLAKNIQYF
TRBJ2-7	TRBD2	TRBV12-3/TRBV12-4	few	TGTGCCAGCAGTTTAGCGGGACTAGGCTACGAGCAGTACTTC	CASSLAGLGYEQYF
TRBJ1-6	TRBD1	TRBV11-2	.	TGTGCCAGCAGCTCCGGGGGGGACAGGGGGTCACCCCTCCACTTT	CASSSGGDRGSPLHF
TRBJ2-1	TRBD2	TRBV7-3	few	TGTGCCAGCAGCTTAACTTCACTAGCGGCCTACAATGAGCAGTTCTTC	CASSLTSLAAYNEQFF
TRBJ2-7	.	TRBV6-1	few	TGTGCCAGCCTCAGTGACGGGGACTACGAGCAGTACTTC	CASLSDGDYEQYF
TRBJ1-5	.	TRBV12-3/TRBV12-4	many	TGTGCCAGCAGACAATGGGGCAATCAGCCCCAGCATTTT	CASRQWGNQPQHF
TRBJ1-5	.	TRBV6-1	few	TGTGCCAGCAGTGTGGAGATAAGTCAGCCCCAGCATTTT	CASSVEISQPQHF
TRBJ2-7	TRBD1	TRBV18	.	TGTGCCAGCTCACCATTGGCAGGGGGTTTTCGACAGGACGAGCAGTACTTC	CASSPLAGGFRQDEQYF
TRBJ2-1	TRBD2	TRBV12-3/TRBV12-4	many	TGTGCCAGCAAACGCCCGACTAGCCGAACACCCAATGAGCAGTTCTTC	CASKRPTSRTPNEQFF
TRBJ1-5	.	TRBV28	.	TGTGCCAGCAGTTTGACGAACCAGGGCTATCAGCCCCAGCATTTT	CASSLTNQGYQPQHF
TRBJ1-2	TRBD1	TRBV18	many	TGTGCCAGCTCACGACAGGGTACAGACTATGGCTACACCTTC	CASSRQGTDYGYTF
TRBJ2-7	.	TRBV7-2	.	TGTGCCAGCAGCTCGCCTCGTATCTACGAGCAGTACTTC	CASSSPRIYEQYF
TRBJ1-2	TRBD1	TRBV7-9	many	TGTGCCAGCAGCCTCGGACAGGGGGCACTCGGCTACACCTTC	CASSLGQGALGYTF
TRBJ2-5	.	TRBV27	few	TGTGCCAGCAGTTCCGGGACAACAGAAGAGACCCAGTACTTC	CASSSGTTEETQYF
TRBJ1-1	.	TRBV27	.	TGTGCCAGCAGTCCCCCCACGGGGGCGAGGAACACTGAAGCTTTCTTT	CASSPPTGARNTEAFF
TRBJ2-1	TRBD1	TRBV2	few	TGTGCCAGCAGTCAAGACAGGGGAATGGAGGAGCAGTTCTTC	CASSQDRGMEEQFF
TRBJ1-1	.	TRBV29-1	.	TGCAGCGCACCCCACAGGGACGCAGCTTTCTTT	CSAPHRDAAFF
TRBJ1-5	.	TRBV20-1	.	TGCAGTGCCGTAGTCCCTACAGGGCAGACCAATCAGCCCCAGCATTTT	CSAVVPTGQTNQPQHF
TRBJ2-1	TRBD2	TRBV7-9	.	TGTGCCAGCAGCCCCAGACTAGCGAGAAACAATGAGCAGTTCTTC	CASSPRLARNNEQFF
TRBJ2-7	.	TRBV5-1	.	TGCGCCAGCGGTCCGAGAGCTAGCGCACCCTACGAGCAGTACTTC	CASGPRASAPYEQYF
TRBJ2-7	TRBD2	TRBV10-3	many	TGTGCCATCAGTGAGTCGTCCCCAACTAGCGGGAGATTCTACGAGCAGTACTTC	CAISESSPTSGRFYEQYF
TRBJ2-3	.	TRBV29-1	.	TGCAGCGCGACGGAGAGCACAGATACGCAGTATTTT	CSATESTDTQYF
TRBJ1-5	.	TRBV4-1	few	TGCGCCAGCAGCCAAGATGCGGGATTCCCCCAGCATTTT	CASSQDAGFPQHF
TRBJ2-1	TRBD2	TRBV7-2	many	TGTGCCAGCAGCTGGGGCGGGAGCTCCTACAATGAGCAGTTCTTC	CASSWGGSSYNEQFF
TRBJ1-1	.	TRBV20-1	few	TGCAGTGCTAGGGCGGGGGCCGAGCCTGAAGCTTTCTTT	CSARAGAEPEAFF
TRBJ2-3	.	TRBV7-9	many	TGTGCCAGCCAACAAGGTCGGGATACGCAGTATTTT	CASQQGRDTQYF
TRBJ2-3	.	TRBV6-5	.	TGTGCCAGCAGTTACCAGAGAGGTCGGACAGATACGCAGTATTTT	CASSYQRGRTDTQYF
TRBJ1-5	TRBD1	TRBV7-9	.	TGTGCCAGCAGCTTAGAGGGACAGGCACCCCAGCATTTT	CASSLEGQAPQHF
TRBJ2-7	TRBD2	TRBV4-1	.	TGCGCCAGCAGCCAACCTAGCGGGAGGGTGCTCGGCGAGCAGTACTTC	CASSQPSGRVLGEQYF
TRBJ2-1	.	TRBV6-2/TRBV6-3	many	TGTGCCAGCAGTTACTCTCCAGCCCCCGAGCAGTTCTTC	CASSYSPAPEQFF
TRBJ2-1	TRBD1	TRBV5-1	.	TGCGCCAGCTCCCGGGACAGTAACAATGAGCAGTTCTTC	CASSRDSNNEQFF
TRBJ2-5	TRBD2	TRBV7-9	few	TGTGCCAGCAGCTTAGCGGGAGGGCGGGAGACCCAGTACTTC	CASSLAGGRETQYF
TRBJ2-3	TRBD1	TRBV5-4	.	TGTGCCAGCAGCTTGCCGGGACAGGCCACAGATACGCAGTATTTT	CASSLPGQATDTQYF
TRBJ2-7	.	TRBV6-5	many	TGTGCCAGCAGTTACTCGATCAGGCCCAGCTCCTACGAGCAGTACTTC	CASSYSIRPSSYEQYF
TRBJ2-1	TRBD2	TRBV28	.	TGTGCCAGCAGTTTATATGAAAGACTAGCCTTGGAGCAGTTCTTC	CASSLYERLALEQFF
TRBJ2-6	.	TRBV5-1	.	TGCGCCAGCAGCTTGGGGCAGGGAGTCGTCTCTGGGGCCAACGTCCTGACTTTC	CASSLGQGVVSGANVLTF
TRBJ2-1	TRBD1	TRBV6-5	many	TGTGCCAGCAGTCTGGACAGGGGTTACAATGAGCAGTTCTTC	CASSLDRGYNEQFF
TRBJ2-7	TRBD1	TRBV29-1	.	TGCAGCGTCGGCCGGGACAGGGGCCACGAGCAGTACTTC	CSVGRDRGHEQYF
TRBJ1-4	.	TRBV7-9	few	TGTGCCAGCAGCTTAGAAGGGATTAATGAAAAACTGTTTTTT	CASSLEGINEKLFF
TRBJ1-1	TRBD1	TRBV6-4	.	TGTGCCAGCAGTGATAGGACAGGGACTTTCTTT	CASSDRTGTFF
TRBJ2-3	.	TRBV10-3	few	TGTGCCATCAGACCAGGGACCGCGGGAGATACGCAGTATTTT	CAIRPGTAGDTQYF
TRBJ2-2	.	TRBV29-1	few	TGCAGCGTACAGAACACCGGGGAGCTGTTTTTT	CSVQNTGELFF
TRBJ2-6	.	TRBV28	.	TGTGCCAGCTGGGGACGGAGCTCTGGGGCCAACGTCCTGACTTTC	CASWGRSSGANVLTF
TRBJ2-5	TRBD1	TRBV4-1	few	TGCGCCAGCAGCCAATCGGGGACAGGGGGAAGGAACCAAGAGACCCAGTACTTC	CASSQSGTGGRNQETQYF